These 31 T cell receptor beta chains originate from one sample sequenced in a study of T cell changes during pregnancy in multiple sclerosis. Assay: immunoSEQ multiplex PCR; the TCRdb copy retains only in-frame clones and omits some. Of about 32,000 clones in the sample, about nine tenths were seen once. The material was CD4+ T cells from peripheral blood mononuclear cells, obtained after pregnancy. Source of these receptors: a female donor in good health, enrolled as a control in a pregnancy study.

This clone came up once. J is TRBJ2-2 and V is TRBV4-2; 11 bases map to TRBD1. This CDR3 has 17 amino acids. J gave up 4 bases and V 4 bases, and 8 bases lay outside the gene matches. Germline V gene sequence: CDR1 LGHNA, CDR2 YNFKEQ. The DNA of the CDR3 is TGTGCCAGCAGCCGATTAACCGGGACAGGGGGCACCGGGGAGCTGTTTTTT. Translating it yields CASSRLTGTGGTGELFF.

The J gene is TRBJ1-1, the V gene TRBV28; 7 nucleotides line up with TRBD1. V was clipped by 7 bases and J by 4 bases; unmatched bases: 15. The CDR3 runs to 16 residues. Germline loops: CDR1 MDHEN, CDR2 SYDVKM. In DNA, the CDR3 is TGTGCCAGCATCATGAGAAGGGGGCAGGGCCCCACTGAAGCTTTCTTT. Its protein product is CASIMRRGQGPTEAFF.

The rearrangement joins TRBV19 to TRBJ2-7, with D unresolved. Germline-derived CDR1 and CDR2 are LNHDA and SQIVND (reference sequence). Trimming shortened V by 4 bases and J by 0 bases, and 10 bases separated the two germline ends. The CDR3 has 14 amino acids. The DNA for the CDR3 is TGTGCCAGTAGTAGAACTACCCCCTCCTACGAGCAGTACTTC. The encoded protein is CASSRTTPSYEQYF. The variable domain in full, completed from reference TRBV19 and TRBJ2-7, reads DGGITQSPKYLFRKEGQNVTLSCEQNLNHDAMYWYRQDPGQGLRLIYYSQIVNDFQKGDIAEGYSVSREKKESFPLTVTSAQKNPTAFYLCASSRTTPSYEQYFGPGTRLTVT.

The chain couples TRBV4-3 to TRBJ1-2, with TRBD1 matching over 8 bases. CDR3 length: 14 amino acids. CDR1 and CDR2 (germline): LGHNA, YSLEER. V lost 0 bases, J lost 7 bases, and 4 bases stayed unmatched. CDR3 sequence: CASSQDQGASGYTF. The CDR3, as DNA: TGCGCCAGCAGCCAAGATCAGGGGGCCAGTGGCTACACCTTC.

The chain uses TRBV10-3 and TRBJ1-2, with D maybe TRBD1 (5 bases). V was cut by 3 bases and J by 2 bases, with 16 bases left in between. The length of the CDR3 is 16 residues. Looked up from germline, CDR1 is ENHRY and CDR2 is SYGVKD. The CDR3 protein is CAISDDLLTENYGYTF. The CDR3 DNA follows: TGTGCCATCAGTGACGACCTTTTGACAGAAAACTATGGCTACACCTTC.

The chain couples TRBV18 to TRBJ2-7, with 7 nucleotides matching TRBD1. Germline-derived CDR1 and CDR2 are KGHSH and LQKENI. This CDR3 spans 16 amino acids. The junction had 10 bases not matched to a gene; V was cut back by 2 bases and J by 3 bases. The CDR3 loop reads CASSPLPGQNSYEQYF. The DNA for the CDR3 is TGTGCCAGCTCACCATTGCCGGGACAGAATAGCTACGAGCAGTACTTC.

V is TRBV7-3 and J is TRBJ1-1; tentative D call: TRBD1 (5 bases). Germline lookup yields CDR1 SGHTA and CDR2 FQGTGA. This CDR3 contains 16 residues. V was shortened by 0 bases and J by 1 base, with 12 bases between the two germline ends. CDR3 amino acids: CASSLTAAGQNTEAFF. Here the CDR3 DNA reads TGTGCCAGCAGCTTAACTGCCGCGGGGCAGAACACTGAAGCTTTCTTT.

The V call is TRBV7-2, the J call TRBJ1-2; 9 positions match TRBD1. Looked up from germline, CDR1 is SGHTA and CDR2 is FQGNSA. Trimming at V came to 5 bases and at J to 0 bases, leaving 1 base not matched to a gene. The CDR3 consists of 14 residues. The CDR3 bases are TGTGCCAGCAGCCGACAGGGGGCTAACTATGGCTACACCTTC. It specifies CASSRQGANYGYTF. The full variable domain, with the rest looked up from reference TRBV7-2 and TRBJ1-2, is GAGVSQSPSNKVTEKGKDVELRCDPISGHTALYWYRQSLGQGLEFLIYFQGNSAPDKSGLPSDRFSAERTGGSVSTLTIQRTQQEDSAVYLCASSRQGANYGYTFGSGTRLTVV.

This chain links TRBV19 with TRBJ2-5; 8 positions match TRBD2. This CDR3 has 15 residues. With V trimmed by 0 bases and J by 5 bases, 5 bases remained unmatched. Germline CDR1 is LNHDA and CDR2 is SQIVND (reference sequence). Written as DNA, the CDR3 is TGTGCCAGTAGTATAGATAGCGGGGTGGCTGAGACCCAGTACTTC. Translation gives CASSIDSGVAETQYF.

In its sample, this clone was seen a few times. The CDR3 spells CASSANGQGADTEAFF. The CDR3 DNA is TGTGCCAGCAGCGCCAACGGACAGGGGGCGGACACTGAAGCTTTCTTT. The chain links TRBV9 to TRBJ1-1, with TRBD1 identical over 11 bases. Germline CDR1 reads SGDLS; CDR2 reads YYNGEE. The length of the CDR3 is 16 residues. J was trimmed by 3 bases and V by 3 bases; bases with no gene match: 7.

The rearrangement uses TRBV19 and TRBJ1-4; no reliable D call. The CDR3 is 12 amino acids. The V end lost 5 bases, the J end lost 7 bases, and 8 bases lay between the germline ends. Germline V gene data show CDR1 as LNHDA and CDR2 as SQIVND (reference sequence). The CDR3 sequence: CASSPSGEKLFF. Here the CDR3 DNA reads TGTGCCAGTAGTCCGTCAGGTGAAAAACTGTTTTTT.

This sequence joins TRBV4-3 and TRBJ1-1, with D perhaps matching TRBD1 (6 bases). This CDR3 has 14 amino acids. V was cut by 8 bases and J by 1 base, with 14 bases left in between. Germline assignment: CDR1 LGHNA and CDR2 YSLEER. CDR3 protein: CASARGTGNTEAFF. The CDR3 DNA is TGCGCCAGCGCCAGGGGTACAGGGAACACTGAAGCTTTCTTT.

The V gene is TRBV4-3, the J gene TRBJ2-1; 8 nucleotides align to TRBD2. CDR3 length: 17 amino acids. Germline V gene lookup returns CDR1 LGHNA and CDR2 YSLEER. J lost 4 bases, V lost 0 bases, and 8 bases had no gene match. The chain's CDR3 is CASSQDPRGGLYNEQFF. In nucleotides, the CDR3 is TGCGCCAGCAGCCAAGATCCCCGGGGGGGGCTTTACAATGAGCAGTTCTTC.

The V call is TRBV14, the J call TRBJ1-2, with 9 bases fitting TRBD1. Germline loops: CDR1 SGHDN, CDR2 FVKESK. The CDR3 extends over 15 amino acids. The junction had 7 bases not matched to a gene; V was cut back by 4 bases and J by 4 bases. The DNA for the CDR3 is TGTGCCAGCAGCCTTGACAGGGGGTCTGTCTATGGCTACACCTTC. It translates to CASSLDRGSVYGYTF.

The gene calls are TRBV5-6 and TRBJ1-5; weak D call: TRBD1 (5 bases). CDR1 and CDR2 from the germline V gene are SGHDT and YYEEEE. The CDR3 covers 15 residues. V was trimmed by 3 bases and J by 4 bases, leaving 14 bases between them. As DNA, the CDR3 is TGTGCCAGCAGCTCACGCCGCGGGGGGAATCAGCCCCAGCATTTT. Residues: CASSSRRGGNQPQHF.

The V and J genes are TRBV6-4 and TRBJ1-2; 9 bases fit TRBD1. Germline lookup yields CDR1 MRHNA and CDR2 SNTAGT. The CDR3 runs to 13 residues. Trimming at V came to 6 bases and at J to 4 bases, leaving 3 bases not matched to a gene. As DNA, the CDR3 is TGTGCCAGCAGCGGGACAGGGACCTATGGCTACACCTTC. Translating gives CASSGTGTYGYTF.

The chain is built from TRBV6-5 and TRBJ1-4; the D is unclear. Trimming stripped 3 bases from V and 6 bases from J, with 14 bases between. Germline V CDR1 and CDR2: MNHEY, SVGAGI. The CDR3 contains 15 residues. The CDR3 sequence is CASSYHSSNYEKLFF. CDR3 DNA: TGTGCCAGCAGTTATCACAGCTCCAATTATGAAAAACTGTTTTTT.

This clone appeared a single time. CDR3 region: CASSVVFLTSGSPAEETQYF. Written as DNA, the CDR3 is TGTGCCAGCAGCGTAGTCTTTTTGACTAGCGGGAGCCCGGCGGAAGAGACCCAGTACTTC. V usage is TRBV9 and J usage is TRBJ2-5; 12 bases line up with TRBD2. J lost 3 bases, V lost 0 bases, and 15 bases had no gene match. This CDR3 spans 20 amino acids. Germline lookup yields CDR1 SGDLS and CDR2 YYNGEE.

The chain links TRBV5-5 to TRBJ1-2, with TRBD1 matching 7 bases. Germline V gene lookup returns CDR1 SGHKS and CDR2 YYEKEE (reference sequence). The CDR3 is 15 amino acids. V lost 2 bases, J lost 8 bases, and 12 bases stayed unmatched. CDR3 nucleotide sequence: TGTGCCAGCAGCTTCCCTGAAAGGGGGCGGCAGGGCTACACCTTC. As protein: CASSFPERGRQGYTF.

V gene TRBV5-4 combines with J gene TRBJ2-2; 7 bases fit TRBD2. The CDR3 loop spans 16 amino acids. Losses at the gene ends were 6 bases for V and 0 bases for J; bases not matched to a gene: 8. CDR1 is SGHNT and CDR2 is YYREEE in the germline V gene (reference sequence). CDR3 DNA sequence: TGTGCCAGCATGGCCGGGGGGATAACGAACACCGGGGAGCTGTTTTTT. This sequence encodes CASMAGGITNTGELFF.

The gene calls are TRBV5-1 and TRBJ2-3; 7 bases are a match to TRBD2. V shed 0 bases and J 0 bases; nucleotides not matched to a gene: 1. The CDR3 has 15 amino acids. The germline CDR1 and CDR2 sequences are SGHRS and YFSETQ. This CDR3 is CASSLAGRSTDTQYF. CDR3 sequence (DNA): TGCGCCAGCAGCTTGGCCGGGAGGAGCACAGATACGCAGTATTTT. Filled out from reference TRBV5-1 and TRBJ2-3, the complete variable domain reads KAGVTQTPRYLIKTRGQQVTLSCSPISGHRSVSWYQQTPGQGLQFLFEYFSETQRNKGNFPGRFSGRQFSNSRSEMNVSTLELGDSALYLCASSLAGRSTDTQYFGPGTRLTVL.

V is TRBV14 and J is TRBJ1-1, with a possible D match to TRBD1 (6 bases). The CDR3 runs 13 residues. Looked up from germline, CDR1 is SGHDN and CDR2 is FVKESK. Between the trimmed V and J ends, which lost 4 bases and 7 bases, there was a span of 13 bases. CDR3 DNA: TGTGCCAGCAGCCCCCATGGGACACTTGAAGCTTTCTTT. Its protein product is CASSPHGTLEAFF. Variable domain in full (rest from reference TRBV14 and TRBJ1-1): EAGVTQFPSHSVIEKGQTVTLRCDPISGHDNLYWYRRVMGKEIKFLLHFVKESKQDESGMPNNRFLAERTGGTYSTLKVQPAELEDSGVYFCASSPHGTLEAFFGQGTRLTVV.

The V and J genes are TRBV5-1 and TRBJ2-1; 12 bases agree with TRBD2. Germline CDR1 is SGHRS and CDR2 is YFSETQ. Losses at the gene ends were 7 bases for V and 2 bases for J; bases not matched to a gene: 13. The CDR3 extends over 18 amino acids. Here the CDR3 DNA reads TGCGCCAGCCGACCGACTAGCGGGAGCTTTCACCCCTACAATGAGCAGTTCTTC. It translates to CASRPTSGSFHPYNEQFF.

DNA for the CDR3: TGTGCCAGCAGCTCCTGGACAGCTCTTAATGAGCAGTTCTTC. It is translated as CASSSWTALNEQFF. This chain connects TRBV5-4 to TRBJ2-1; tentatively, D is TRBD1 (6 bases). CDR1 is SGHNT, CDR2 YYREEE, per germline (reference sequence). The CDR3 has 14 amino acids. V lost 3 bases and J 7 bases, leaving 14 bases between the germline ends.

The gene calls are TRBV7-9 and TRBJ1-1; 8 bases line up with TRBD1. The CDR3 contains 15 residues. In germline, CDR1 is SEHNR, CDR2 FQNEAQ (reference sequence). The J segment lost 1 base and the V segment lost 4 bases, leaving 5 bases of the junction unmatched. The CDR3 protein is CASSSRTGWNTEAFF. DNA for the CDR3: TGTGCCAGCAGCTCCCGGACAGGGTGGAACACTGAAGCTTTCTTT.

Here the CDR3 reads CASSLRSAGALNYGYTF. In DNA form, the CDR3 reads TGTGCCAGCAGCTTAAGATCCGCAGGGGCCCTCAACTATGGCTACACCTTC. This chain joins TRBV7-9 and TRBJ1-2; tentatively, D is TRBD1 (6 bases). Germline V CDR1 and CDR2: SEHNR, FQNEAQ (reference sequence). V dropped 2 bases and J dropped 2 bases, with 18 bases sitting between them. This CDR3 is 17 amino acids long.

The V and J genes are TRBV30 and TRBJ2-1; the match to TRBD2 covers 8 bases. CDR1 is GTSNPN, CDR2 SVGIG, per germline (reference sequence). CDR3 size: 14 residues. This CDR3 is CATRGGESGDEQFF. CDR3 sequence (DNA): TGTGCAACTCGGGGGGGGGAGAGTGGGGATGAGCAGTTCTTC.

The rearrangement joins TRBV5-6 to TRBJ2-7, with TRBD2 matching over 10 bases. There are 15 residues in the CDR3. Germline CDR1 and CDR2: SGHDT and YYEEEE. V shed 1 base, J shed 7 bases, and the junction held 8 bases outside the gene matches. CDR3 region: CASSLSGGALGEQYF. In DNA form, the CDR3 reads TGTGCCAGCAGCTTGAGCGGGGGGGCCCTAGGGGAGCAGTACTTC.

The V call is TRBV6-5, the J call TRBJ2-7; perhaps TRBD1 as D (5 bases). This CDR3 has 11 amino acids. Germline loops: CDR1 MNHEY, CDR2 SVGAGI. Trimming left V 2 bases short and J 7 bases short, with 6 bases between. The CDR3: CASSYQGEQYF. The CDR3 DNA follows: TGTGCCAGCAGTTACCAGGGAGAGCAGTACTTC.

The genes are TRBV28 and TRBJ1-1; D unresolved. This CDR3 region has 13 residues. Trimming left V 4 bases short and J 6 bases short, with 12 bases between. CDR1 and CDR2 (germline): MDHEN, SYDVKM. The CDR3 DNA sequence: TGTGCCAGCAGTTCCCGACTATTCCCTGAAGCTTTCTTT. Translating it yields CASSSRLFPEAFF.

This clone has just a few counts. Here the CDR3 reads CASSYDRSNQPQHF. CDR3 in DNA: TGTGCCAGCAGTTATGACAGATCGAATCAGCCCCAGCATTTT. The genes are TRBV5-8 and TRBJ1-5, with a weak D call TRBD1 (5 bases). Germline V gene lookup returns CDR1 SGHTS and CDR2 YDEGEE. This CDR3 comprises 14 residues. V lost 5 bases and J 4 bases, leaving 13 bases between the germline ends.